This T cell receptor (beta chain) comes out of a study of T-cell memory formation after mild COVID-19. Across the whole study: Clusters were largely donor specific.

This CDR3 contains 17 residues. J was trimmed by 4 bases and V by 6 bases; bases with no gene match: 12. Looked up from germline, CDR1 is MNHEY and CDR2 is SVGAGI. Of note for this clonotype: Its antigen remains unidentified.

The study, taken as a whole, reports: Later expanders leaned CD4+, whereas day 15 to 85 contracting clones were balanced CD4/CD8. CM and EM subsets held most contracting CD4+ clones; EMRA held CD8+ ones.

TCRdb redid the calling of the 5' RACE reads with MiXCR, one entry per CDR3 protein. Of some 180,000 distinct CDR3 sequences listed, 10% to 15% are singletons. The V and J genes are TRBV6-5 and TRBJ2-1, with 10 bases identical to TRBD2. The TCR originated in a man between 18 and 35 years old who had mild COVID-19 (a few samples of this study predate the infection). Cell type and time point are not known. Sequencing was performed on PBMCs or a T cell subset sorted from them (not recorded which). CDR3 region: CASRVSGGLPLYNEQFF. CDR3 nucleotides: TGTGCCAGCAGGGTTAGCGGGGGGCTCCCCCTATACAATGAGCAGTTCTTC.